The clone carrying this TCR beta chain was picked up a small number of times. Its antigen is not identified. The donors were members of the validation cohort, which comprised 120 subjects and was separate from the first cohort of 600 to 850 subjects. The data derive from a study of cytomegalovirus exposure and HLA in healthy donors. Study-level results: High sensitivity and specificity were reportedly achieved when the classifier diagnosed cytomegalovirus status. Specificity for CMV antigens was confirmed in vitro for three of the CMV-associated chains. Altogether, 160 or so TCR beta chains were recorded as cytomegalovirus-associated.

The CDR3 extends over 14 amino acids. Germline V gene data show CDR1 as SGHRS and CDR2 as YFSETQ. V lost 4 bases and J 2 bases, leaving 12 bases between the germline ends. Libraries were prepared by immunoSEQ multiplex PCR; TCRdb keeps only in-frame clonotypes and omits some of them. The sample carries about 200,000 clones, over 80% recorded once. The sample was PBMCs. The TCR originated in a woman between 18 and 29 years old in good health and CMV-seronegative. The chain combines TRBV5-1 with TRBJ1-1; D gene uncertain. The CDR3 bases are TGCGCCAGCAGCGAAACCCAGGCCAACACTGAAGCTTTCTTT. It encodes CASSETQANTEAFF.